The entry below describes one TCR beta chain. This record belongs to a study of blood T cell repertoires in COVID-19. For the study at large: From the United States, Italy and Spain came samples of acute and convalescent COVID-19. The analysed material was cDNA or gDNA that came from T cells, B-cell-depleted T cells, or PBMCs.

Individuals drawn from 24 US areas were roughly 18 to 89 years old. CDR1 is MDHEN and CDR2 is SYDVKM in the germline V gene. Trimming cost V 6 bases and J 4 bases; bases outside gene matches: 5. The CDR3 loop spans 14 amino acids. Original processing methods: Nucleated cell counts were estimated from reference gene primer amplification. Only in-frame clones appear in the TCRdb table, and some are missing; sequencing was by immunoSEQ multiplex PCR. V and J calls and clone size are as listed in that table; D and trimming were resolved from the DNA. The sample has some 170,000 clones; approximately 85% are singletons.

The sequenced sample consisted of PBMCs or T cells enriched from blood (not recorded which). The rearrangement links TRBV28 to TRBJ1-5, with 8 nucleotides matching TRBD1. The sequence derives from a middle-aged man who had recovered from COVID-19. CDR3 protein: CASRPGQENQPQHF. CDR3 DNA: TGTGCCAGCAGGCCGGGACAGGAAAATCAGCCCCAGCATTTT.